This T cell receptor (beta chain) was recorded in a study of shared clonotypes between healthy human individuals. Findings of the study overall: Among non-shared clonotypes, generation probabilities were lower than among those shared by all four donors.

CD45RO negativity and positive selection for CCR7 defined naive CD8 cells, a population that excluded terminally differentiated effector memory CD45RA+ cells. Details on this clone: Antigen unknown.

Clones were read by immunoSEQ multiplex PCR, and TCRdb kept only the in-frame ones, dropping some. The sample includes around 1,900,000 clones, 80% to 95% seen only once; the top ten take around 1.7%. Sequencing was performed on naive CD8+ T cells from PBMCs. The receptor was isolated from a man aged 18 to 29 in good health. Some clones in this sample may be carry-over from other donors' samples.

Here the CDR3 reads CASSLSTGQVFSYEQYF. CDR3 in DNA: TGCGCCAGCAGCCTGTCGACCGGACAGGTTTTCTCCTACGAGCAGTACTTC. V and J are TRBV5-1 and TRBJ2-7; 7 positions match TRBD1. Germline loops: CDR1 SGHRS, CDR2 YFSETQ. The CDR3 contains 17 residues. With V trimmed by 4 bases and J by 0 bases, 13 bases remained unmatched.